This entry lists 18 T cell receptor beta chains sequenced from one sample in a study of Ad26.COV2.S vaccination and SARS-CoV-2 variants. The assay was immunoSEQ multiplex PCR, and TCRdb's table has in-frame clones only and misses some. This sample yields about 430,000 clones, of which around 90% are seen a single time; 10% to 15% belongs to the top ten. Stated treatment: roughly 20 received Ad26.COV2.S at low or high dose, single or two shots; about 5 received placebo; per-sample allocation not given. Samples were taken on day 63 after the first vaccine or placebo injection. This specimen consisted of peripheral blood, obtained in a trial of Ad26.COV2.S vaccine versus placebo. These receptors were collected from a person aged 18 to 59 who received the Ad26.COV2.S COVID-19 vaccine or a placebo.

The chain joins TRBV6-5 to TRBJ1-2; D possibly corresponds to TRBD1 (5 bases). Germline values: CDR1 MNHEY, CDR2 SVGAGI. This CDR3 has 13 amino acids. Trimming stripped 7 bases from V and 5 bases from J, with 14 bases between. Here the CDR3 DNA reads TGTGCCAGCACCTCGAGGGGCAGGTATGGCTACACCTTC. This translates into CASTSRGRYGYTF.

V usage is TRBV18 and J usage is TRBJ2-7; no reliable D call. Germline CDR1 KGHSH, CDR2 LQKENI. The ends were cut back, 0 bases at V and 7 bases at J, with 13 bases in the middle. This CDR3 contains 14 residues. The CDR3 region is CASSPPDQLREQYF. CDR3 DNA sequence: TGTGCCAGCTCACCACCAGACCAGCTTCGGGAGCAGTACTTC.

The V call is TRBV6-4, the J call TRBJ1-1; TRBD1 is a possible D gene (6 bases). Trimming pared 6 bases from V and 3 bases from J, leaving 11 bases between. The CDR3 covers 13 residues. Germline V lookup: CDR1 MRHNA, CDR2 SNTAGT. Written as DNA, the CDR3 is TGTGCCAGCAGGAACAGGGACGACACTGAAGCTTTCTTT. Translated, it gives CASRNRDDTEAFF.

The chain recombines TRBV2 with TRBJ1-1; possible D gene TRBD1, 6 bases. Germline CDR1 is SNHLY and CDR2 is FYNNEI. With 4 bases removed from V and 9 bases from J, the gap between germline ends came to 18 bases. The CDR3 runs to 14 residues. CDR3: CASSARGGGEKAFF. The CDR3 coding sequence is TGTGCCAGCAGTGCCCGTGGGGGGGGCGAAAAAGCTTTCTTT.

This clone showed up just a few times. The CDR3 loop reads CASSLATSGQFF. The DNA for the CDR3 is TGTGCCAGCAGCTTAGCGACGAGCGGCCAGTTCTTC. This chain uses TRBV7-9 with TRBJ2-1; maybe TRBD2 (5 bases). Trimming left V 0 bases short and J 13 bases short, with 10 bases between. In germline, CDR1 is SEHNR, CDR2 FQNEAQ (reference sequence). The CDR3 has 12 residues.

The chain couples TRBV28 to TRBJ2-3; the D is unclear. Between the trimmed V and J ends, which lost 2 bases and 7 bases, there was a span of 10 bases. The CDR3 totals 13 residues. CDR1 is MDHEN and CDR2 is SYDVKM in the germline V gene. CDR3 nucleotide sequence: TGTGCCAGCAGTTTAGTCGGACGGAATACGCAGTATTTT. It is translated as CASSLVGRNTQYF.

This rearrangement joins TRBV6-6 to TRBJ1-2; D ambiguous. V lost 4 bases, J lost 2 bases, and 14 bases lay in between. The CDR3 extends over 15 amino acids. Germline-derived CDR1 and CDR2 are MNHNY and SVGAGI (reference sequence). The CDR3 coding sequence is TGTGCCAGCAGTTCGGCTTCATATGCAAACTATGGCTACACCTTC. Its protein product is CASSSASYANYGYTF.

This clone was counted a single time. The chain is built from TRBV7-6 and TRBJ2-5; no firm D call. Germline V gives CDR1 SGHVS, CDR2 FNYEAQ. The CDR3 consists of 13 residues. Trimming removed 5 bases from V and 2 bases from J, with 9 bases in between. For the CDR3, the DNA is TGTGCCAGCAGCACCGTACCGCAAGAGACCCAGTACTTC. Translation gives CASSTVPQETQYF. Based on the CDR3 plus reference TRBV7-6 and TRBJ2-5, the full variable domain is GAGVSQSPRYKVTKRGQDVALRCDPISGHVSLYWYRQALGQGPEFLTYFNYEAQQDKSGLPNDRFSAERPEGSISTLTIQRTEQRDSAMYRCASSTVPQETQYFGPGTRLLVL.

The chain has TRBV5-1 and TRBJ2-1; TRBD2 might be the D (5 bases). The V gene's germline CDR1 is SGHRS and CDR2 YFSETQ. V was shortened by 0 bases and J by 10 bases, with 14 bases between the two germline ends. The CDR3 extends over 14 amino acids. Here the CDR3 reads CASSLAGEGREQFF. CDR3 nucleotide sequence: TGCGCCAGCAGCTTGGCCGGGGAAGGACGGGAGCAGTTCTTC.

The rearrangement joins TRBV2 to TRBJ2-7, with 8 bases matching TRBD1. The CDR3 is 15 amino acids. The V segment lost 3 bases and the J segment 0 bases; nucleotides outside the gene matches: 4. Germline V gene data show CDR1 as SNHLY and CDR2 as FYNNEI. CDR3 sequence (DNA): TGTGCCAGCAGTGACCTACAGGGGGACTCCTACGAGCAGTACTTC. It encodes CASSDLQGDSYEQYF.

This clone occurred once. The V gene is TRBV2, the J gene TRBJ1-1, with D hard to call. The CDR3 has 12 residues. The V end lost 8 bases, the J end lost 7 bases, and 14 bases lay between the germline ends. The germline gives CDR1 SNHLY, CDR2 FYNNEI. This CDR3 reads CASLEGIHEAFF. The CDR3 bases are TGTGCCAGCCTAGAAGGGATTCATGAAGCTTTCTTT. The entire variable domain, with the rest obtained from reference TRBV2 and TRBJ1-1, is as follows: EPEVTQTPSHQVTQMGQEVILRCVPISNHLYFYWYRQILGQKVEFLVSFYNNEISEKSEIFDDQFSVERPDGSNFTLKIRSTKLEDSAMYFCASLEGIHEAFFGQGTRLTVV.

The gene calls are TRBV6-5 and TRBJ2-7, with 9 bases identical to TRBD1. This CDR3 spans 14 amino acids. The V gene end was trimmed by 2 bases and the J gene end by 6 bases; junction bases not matched to a gene: 5. CDR1 and CDR2 (germline): MNHEY, SVGAGI. The CDR3 loop is CASSYTGGAGEQYF. For the CDR3, the DNA is TGTGCCAGCAGTTACACAGGGGGCGCGGGCGAGCAGTACTTC.

The chain joins TRBV30 to TRBJ2-2; perhaps TRBD2 as D (7 bases). The V and J ends lost 8 bases and 3 bases respectively, with 16 bases between them. Germline CDR1 and CDR2: GTSNPN and SVGIG (reference sequence). The CDR3 length is 14 residues. Here the CDR3 reads CAAGALRDTGELFF. The CDR3 DNA is TGTGCCGCGGGGGCCCTCAGGGACACCGGGGAGCTGTTTTTT. Full variable domain (missing parts from reference TRBV30 and TRBJ2-2): SQTIHQWPATLVQPVGSPLSLECTVEGTSNPNLYWYRQAAGRGLQLLFYSVGIGQISSEVPQNLSASRPQDRQFILSSKKLLLSDSGFYLCAAGALRDTGELFFGEGSRLTVL.

The chain is built from TRBV6-1 and TRBJ1-2, with D possibly TRBD1 on 5 matching bases. Germline V CDR1 and CDR2: MNHNS, SASEGT. V was cut by 2 bases and J by 6 bases, with 16 bases left in between. This CDR3 is 15 amino acids long. The CDR3 reads CASSEWTGGSNGYTF. As DNA, the CDR3 is TGTGCCAGCAGTGAATGGACGGGGGGGTCTAATGGCTACACCTTC.

This clone was seen just once. V usage is TRBV3-1 (or the pseudogene TRBV3-2) and J usage is TRBJ2-7; no clear D. Germline V lookup: CDR1 LGHDT, CDR2 YNNKEL (reference sequence). This CDR3 contains 12 residues. V gave up 1 base and J gave up 5 bases, with 6 bases separating them. CDR3 DNA: TGTGCCAGCAGCCAAGTTAGACACGAGCAGTACTTC. Translating it yields CASSQVRHEQYF.

The J gene is TRBJ1-1, the V gene TRBV6-5; weak D call: TRBD1 (5 bases). The germline CDR1 and CDR2 sequences are MNHEY and SVGAGI. Trimming shortened V by 4 bases and J by 1 base, and 13 bases separated the two germline ends. The CDR3 has 15 amino acids. The CDR3 DNA reads TGTGCCAGCAGTTCCCACGGGACGGCGAACACTGAAGCTTTCTTT. It encodes CASSSHGTANTEAFF.

The gene calls are TRBV5-1 and TRBJ1-4; D is perhaps TRBD1 (5 bases). The CDR3 length is 15 residues. Germline V CDR1 and CDR2: SGHRS, YFSETQ. V was pared by 4 bases and J by 6 bases, with 16 bases between. CDR3 sequence reads: CASSLGTLGDEKLFF. The CDR3 nucleotides are TGCGCCAGCAGCCTGGGGACGTTGGGCGATGAAAAACTGTTTTTT.

This clone was seen more than once but under ten times. The genes are TRBV10-2 and TRBJ2-7; no reliable D call. The ends were cut back, 2 bases at V and 4 bases at J, with 6 bases in the middle. Germline CDR1 and CDR2: WSHSY and SAAADI. CDR3 length: 12 residues. CDR3 residues: CASSETVYEQYF. The CDR3 DNA is TGCGCCAGCAGTGAGACAGTTTACGAGCAGTACTTC.